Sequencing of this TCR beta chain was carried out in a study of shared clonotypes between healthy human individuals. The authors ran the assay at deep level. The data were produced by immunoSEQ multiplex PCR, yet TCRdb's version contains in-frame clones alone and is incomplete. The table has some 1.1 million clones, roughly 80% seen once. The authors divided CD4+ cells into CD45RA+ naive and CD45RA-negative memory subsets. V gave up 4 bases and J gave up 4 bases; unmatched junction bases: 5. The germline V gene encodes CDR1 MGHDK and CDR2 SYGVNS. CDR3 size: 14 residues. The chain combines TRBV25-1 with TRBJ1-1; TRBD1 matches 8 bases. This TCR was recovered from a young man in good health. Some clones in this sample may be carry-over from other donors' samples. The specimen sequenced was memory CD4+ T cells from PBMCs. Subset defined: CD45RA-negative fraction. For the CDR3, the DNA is TGTGCCAGCAGTGGGACAGGGAGTGGCACTGAAGCTTTCTTT. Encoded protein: CASSGTGSGTEAFF.